This T cell receptor beta chain was documented in a study of T cell responses to AZD1222 COVID-19 vaccine. General study points: There were mostly white British donors and more females than males, and clonal diversity was possibly underestimated. Among AZD1222 vaccinees, only 5 or 6 were seropositive at baseline.

As to this clone: What it binds is not known.

V was clipped by 5 bases and J by 7 bases; unmatched bases: 14. The CDR3 is 16 residues long. Germline-derived CDR1 and CDR2 are SGHTA and FQGNSA. TCRdb keeps only in-frame clones here, not all; method: immunoSEQ multiplex PCR. The data show tens of thousands of clones, roughly 89% seen once. The source was peripheral blood, collected 28 days after the second AZD1222 dose. The sequence was obtained from an adult who received the AZD1222 COVID-19 vaccine. This chain links TRBV7-2 with TRBJ2-1; 7 nucleotides agree with TRBD2. In DNA, the CDR3 is TGTGCCAGCAGCCCCCAGCGAAAGCGGGGACGGAATGAGCAGTTCTTC. Its translation is CASSPQRKRGRNEQFF.